A selection of T cell receptor beta chains follows, all from one sample in a study of cytomegalovirus exposure and HLA in healthy donors. Produced via immunoSEQ multiplex PCR; TCRdb's table is partial and in-frame only. This sample yields over 100,000 clones, of which approximately 80% are seen a single time; about 2.5% belongs to the top ten. Sequencing was performed on PBMCs. Receptors originate from a female donor in good health and CMV-seronegative. Each CDR3 is given with its conserved first and last residue. Each record gives: clone size, D gene, V gene, J gene, CDR3 protein, CDR3 DNA. The D gene is left open where the match is weak. Rows may omit the clone size; those that give it use once, few, many or a size class.

clone_size: .; d_call: TRBD2; v_call: TRBV4-1; j_call: TRBJ2-3; cdr3_aa: CASSLRLAGSTDTQYF; cdr3_nt: TGCGCCAGCAGCCTCCGACTAGCGGGAAGCACAGATACGCAGTATTTT
clone_size: .; d_call: .; v_call: TRBV7-9; j_call: TRBJ2-5; cdr3_aa: CSSSLNRETQYF; cdr3_nt: TGTTCCAGCAGCTTAAATCGGGAGACCCAGTACTTC
clone_size: few; d_call: TRBD1; v_call: TRBV6-6; j_call: TRBJ2-1; cdr3_aa: CASTQSQGNEQFF; cdr3_nt: TGTGCCAGCACCCAGTCACAGGGGAATGAGCAGTTCTTC
clone_size: .; d_call: .; v_call: TRBV5-1; j_call: TRBJ2-3; cdr3_aa: CASSDSGNTQYF; cdr3_nt: TGCGCCAGCAGCGACTCGGGGAATACGCAGTATTTT
clone_size: few; d_call: TRBD1; v_call: TRBV2; j_call: TRBJ1-2; cdr3_aa: CASGGTGGTF; cdr3_nt: TGTGCCAGCGGGGGGACAGGGGGGACCTTC
clone_size: .; d_call: .; v_call: TRBV7-9; j_call: TRBJ2-1; cdr3_aa: CATLSGEIF; cdr3_nt: TGTGCCACCTTATCGGGGGAGATCTTC
clone_size: .; d_call: TRBD1; v_call: TRBV6-6; j_call: TRBJ1-1; cdr3_aa: CASRSQGAVGAFF; cdr3_nt: TGTGCCAGCAGATCTCAGGGGGCGGTGGGCGCTTTCTTT
clone_size: .; d_call: TRBD2; v_call: TRBV7-8; j_call: TRBJ2-5; cdr3_aa: CASSLFVGGSSKETQYF; cdr3_nt: TGTGCCAGCAGCTTATTTGTGGGCGGGAGTTCCAAAGAGACCCAGTACTTC
clone_size: .; d_call: TRBD1; v_call: TRBV19; j_call: TRBJ1-1; cdr3_aa: CASSKPYRGHTEAFF; cdr3_nt: TGTGCCAGTAGTAAACCCTACAGGGGTCACACTGAAGCTTTCTTT
clone_size: .; d_call: .; v_call: TRBV30; j_call: TRBJ1-1; cdr3_aa: CAWSTQVNTEAFF; cdr3_nt: TGTGCCTGGAGCACACAGGTAAACACTGAAGCTTTCTTT
clone_size: .; d_call: TRBD2; v_call: TRBV5-1; j_call: TRBJ2-2; cdr3_aa: CASSRGGTSGRPTGELFF; cdr3_nt: TGCGCCAGCAGCCGAGGTGGGACTAGCGGGAGACCCACCGGGGAGCTGTTTTTT
clone_size: .; d_call: TRBD2; v_call: TRBV29-1; j_call: TRBJ2-1; cdr3_aa: CSVEDLAGGSYNEQFF; cdr3_nt: TGCAGCGTTGAAGACCTAGCGGGGGGGTCCTACAATGAGCAGTTCTTC
clone_size: .; d_call: .; v_call: TRBV11-2; j_call: TRBJ1-2; cdr3_aa: CASSGGVLGYTF; cdr3_nt: TGTGCCAGCTCGGGGGGCGTTTTGGGCTACACCTTC
clone_size: .; d_call: .; v_call: TRBV11-2; j_call: TRBJ2-7; cdr3_aa: CASSLVPVYEQYF; cdr3_nt: TGTGCCAGCAGCTTAGTCCCGGTCTACGAGCAGTACTTC
clone_size: .; d_call: .; v_call: TRBV7-7; j_call: TRBJ2-5; cdr3_aa: CASSPGKETQYF; cdr3_nt: TGTGCTAGCAGCCCGGGGAAAGAGACCCAGTACTTC
clone_size: .; d_call: TRBD1; v_call: TRBV2; j_call: TRBJ1-1; cdr3_aa: CASSEGPGGTEAFF; cdr3_nt: TGTGCCAGCAGTGAAGGTCCAGGGGGCACTGAAGCTTTCTTT
clone_size: .; d_call: .; v_call: TRBV15; j_call: TRBJ2-7; cdr3_aa: CATSRTTGPIYEQYF; cdr3_nt: TGTGCCACCAGCAGAACTACAGGGCCAATCTACGAGCAGTACTTC
clone_size: .; d_call: TRBD1; v_call: TRBV5-6; j_call: TRBJ2-1; cdr3_aa: CASSSLRDRGRNEQFF; cdr3_nt: TGTGCCAGCAGCTCACTCCGGGACAGGGGGAGGAATGAGCAGTTCTTC
clone_size: .; d_call: .; v_call: TRBV27; j_call: TRBJ2-3; cdr3_aa: CASSSRRDTYTDTQYF; cdr3_nt: TGTGCCAGCAGCTCCAGAAGGGACACCTACACAGATACGCAGTATTTT
clone_size: once; d_call: TRBD1; v_call: TRBV4-1; j_call: TRBJ2-3; cdr3_aa: CASSQDRWSGRDTQYF; cdr3_nt: TGCGCCAGCAGCCAGGACAGGTGGTCGGGTAGAGATACGCAGTATTTT
clone_size: once; d_call: .; v_call: TRBV13; j_call: TRBJ2-2; cdr3_aa: CASSVTNTGELFF; cdr3_nt: TGTGCCAGCAGCGTAACAAACACCGGGGAGCTGTTTTTT
clone_size: .; d_call: TRBD1; v_call: TRBV6-5; j_call: TRBJ1-2; cdr3_aa: CASRGTGPYGYTF; cdr3_nt: TGTGCCAGCAGGGGGACAGGGCCCTATGGCTACACCTTC
clone_size: once; d_call: TRBD2; v_call: TRBV6-5; j_call: TRBJ2-5; cdr3_aa: CASSRSGGTQYF; cdr3_nt: TGTGCCAGCAGTAGATCGGGGGGGACCCAGTACTTC
clone_size: .; d_call: .; v_call: TRBV5-1; j_call: TRBJ2-5; cdr3_aa: CASSLNRGADGETQYF; cdr3_nt: TGCGCCAGCAGCTTGAATCGGGGGGCTGATGGGGAGACCCAGTACTTC
clone_size: .; d_call: .; v_call: TRBV27; j_call: TRBJ2-7; cdr3_aa: CASSFGQGLYEQYF; cdr3_nt: TGTGCCAGCAGTTTTGGGCAGGGCCTCTACGAGCAGTACTTC
clone_size: .; d_call: .; v_call: TRBV5-1; j_call: TRBJ2-3; cdr3_aa: CASSRLATDTQYF; cdr3_nt: TGCGCCAGCAGCCGCCTAGCGACAGATACGCAGTATTTT
clone_size: .; d_call: TRBD2; v_call: TRBV5-1; j_call: TRBJ2-1; cdr3_aa: CASSLGLAAYNEQFF; cdr3_nt: TGCGCCAGCAGCTTAGGACTAGCGGCGTACAATGAGCAGTTCTTC
clone_size: few; d_call: .; v_call: TRBV19; j_call: TRBJ2-6; cdr3_aa: CASSPQNSGANVLTF; cdr3_nt: TGTGCCAGTAGCCCCCAAAACTCTGGGGCCAACGTCCTGACTTTC
clone_size: .; d_call: TRBD1; v_call: TRBV5-1; j_call: TRBJ1-5; cdr3_aa: CASSLEGGAEQPQHF; cdr3_nt: TGCGCCAGCAGCTTGGAAGGGGGCGCAGAACAGCCCCAGCATTTT
clone_size: .; d_call: .; v_call: TRBV7-9; j_call: TRBJ1-4; cdr3_aa: CASSLIPSF; cdr3_nt: TGTGCCAGCAGCTTAATTCCCTCTTTT
clone_size: .; d_call: TRBD1; v_call: TRBV29-1; j_call: TRBJ2-7; cdr3_aa: CSATQGVQSYEQYF; cdr3_nt: TGCAGCGCCACCCAGGGGGTGCAATCCTACGAGCAGTACTTC
clone_size: .; d_call: .; v_call: TRBV6-5; j_call: TRBJ2-3; cdr3_aa: CASSVQAVRDTQYF; cdr3_nt: TGTGCCAGCAGTGTACAGGCCGTTCGGGATACGCAGTATTTT
clone_size: .; d_call: TRBD1; v_call: TRBV28; j_call: TRBJ2-5; cdr3_aa: CASSRGGTAKETQYF; cdr3_nt: TGTGCCAGCAGTCGAGGTGGGACAGCCAAAGAGACCCAGTACTTC
clone_size: .; d_call: TRBD1; v_call: TRBV30; j_call: TRBJ1-2; cdr3_aa: CAWSPRDRLFGYTF; cdr3_nt: TGTGCCTGGAGTCCCCGGGACAGGCTTTTTGGCTACACCTTC
clone_size: .; d_call: TRBD1; v_call: TRBV6-5; j_call: TRBJ2-5; cdr3_aa: CASSPGQRQETQYF; cdr3_nt: TGTGCCAGCAGCCCGGGACAGAGACAAGAGACCCAGTACTTC
clone_size: .; d_call: TRBD1; v_call: TRBV10-3; j_call: TRBJ2-2; cdr3_aa: CAIRNGTANTGELFF; cdr3_nt: TGTGCCATCAGGAATGGGACAGCGAACACCGGGGAGCTGTTTTTT
clone_size: .; d_call: .; v_call: TRBV7-8; j_call: TRBJ2-3; cdr3_aa: CASSNRTRSGTDTQYF; cdr3_nt: TGTGCCAGCAGCAACCGGACAAGATCGGGCACAGATACGCAGTATTTT
clone_size: .; d_call: TRBD2; v_call: TRBV7-2; j_call: TRBJ2-4; cdr3_aa: CASSFEPGRRGGRGIQYF; cdr3_nt: TGTGCCAGCAGCTTTGAACCGGGGCGACGGGGGGGCCGTGGCATTCAGTACTTC
clone_size: .; d_call: .; v_call: TRBV7-9; j_call: TRBJ1-3; cdr3_aa: CASSLDPHSGNTIYF; cdr3_nt: TGTGCCAGCAGCTTAGACCCGCACAGTGGAAACACCATATATTTT
clone_size: once; d_call: .; v_call: TRBV12-5; j_call: TRBJ2-7; cdr3_aa: CASGPNYEQYF; cdr3_nt: TGTGCTAGTGGCCCTAATTACGAGCAGTACTTC